These 27 T cell receptor beta chains originate from one sample sequenced in a study of T cells in Graves' hyperthyroidism and ophthalmopathy. Amplification targeted TCR beta CDR3 regions from RNA transcripts. During a first-round RT-PCR of the TCR CDR3, the HTBI primer set was used. Using its own MiXCR run on the multiplex PCR reads, TCRdb lists one record per CDR3 protein. The table records 300,000 to 400,000 distinct CDR3 sequences, 20% to 25% of them present only once. The sample was blood. The receptors originated from a woman in her forties or fifties with Graves' hyperthyroidism.

The gene calls are TRBV6-1 and TRBJ1-5; D is possibly TRBD1 (6 bases). The CDR3 extends over 16 amino acids. Looked up from germline, CDR1 is MNHNS and CDR2 is SASEGT. Trimming shortened V by 5 bases and J by 3 bases, and 17 bases separated the two germline ends. CDR3 protein: CASSPPRQVTNQPQHF. DNA for the CDR3: TGTGCCAGCAGTCCTCCCCGACAGGTTACCAATCAGCCCCAGCATTTT.

On this clonotype: Being one base from a much bigger clone, this may be a read error. The V gene is TRBV7-9, the J gene TRBJ2-5; D is possibly TRBD1 or TRBD2 (6 bases each). The V gene's germline CDR1 is SEHNR and CDR2 FQNEAQ (reference sequence). Trimming stripped 2 bases from V and 5 bases from J, with 15 bases between. CDR3 length equals 15 residues. This chain's CDR3 is CASSLNALGGETQYF. CDR3 nucleotides: TGTGCCAGCAGCTTAAATGCGCTCGGGGGCGAGACCCAGTACTTC.

This clonotype has at least ten counts. The genes are TRBV2 and TRBJ2-3, with TRBD2 identical over 7 bases. The CDR3 runs to 15 residues. Unmatched junction bases numbered 4, after V lost 3 bases and J lost 1 base. The V gene's germline CDR1 is SNHLY and CDR2 FYNNEI. The CDR3 sequence: CASSELGGGTDTQYF. Here the CDR3 DNA reads TGTGCCAGCAGTGAGCTGGGGGGGGGCACAGATACGCAGTATTTT.

The V call is TRBV11-3, the J call TRBJ1-2; 8 nucleotides align to TRBD1. The CDR3 is 15 residues long. CDR1 and CDR2 from the germline V gene are SGHNT and YENEEA. V was pared by 5 bases and J by 4 bases, with 9 bases of the junction left unmatched. The CDR3 protein is CASSEGQGTIYGYTF. The CDR3 bases are TGTGCCAGCAGCGAAGGACAGGGAACGATCTATGGCTACACCTTC. The whole variable domain, filled in from reference TRBV11-3 and TRBJ1-2, reads EAGVVQSPRYKIIEKKQPVAFWCNPISGHNTLYWYLQNLGQGPELLIRYENEEAVDDSQLPKDRFSAERLKGVDSTLKIQPAELGDSAVYLCASSEGQGTIYGYTFGSGTRLTVV.

This clonotype was counted many times. This chain connects TRBV20-1 to TRBJ1-1; TRBD1 might be the D (5 bases). The CDR3 length is 15 residues. V lost 5 bases to trimming and J lost 0 bases, with 16 bases between them. Per the germline V gene, CDR1 is DFQATT and CDR2 is SNEGSKA (reference sequence). The CDR3 coding sequence is TGCAGTGCTCTACGAGGACACTGGGTGAACACTGAAGCTTTCTTT. Translated, it gives CSALRGHWVNTEAFF.

The genes are TRBV27 and TRBJ2-7, with TRBD2 matching 8 bases. Germline V lookup: CDR1 MNHEY, CDR2 SMNVEV (reference sequence). The CDR3 has 15 residues. Unmatched junction bases numbered 7, after V lost 5 bases and J lost 1 base. CDR3 region: CASSLRGGPSYEQYF. CDR3 DNA sequence: TGTGCCAGCAGTCTCCGGGGGGGGCCTTCCTACGAGCAGTACTTC.

This clonotype appeared many times. This sequence joins TRBV3-1 and TRBJ2-5; maybe TRBD2 (7 bases). CDR1 and CDR2 (germline): LGHDT, YNNKEL (reference sequence). The CDR3 has 15 residues. Between the trimmed V and J ends, which lost 7 bases and 2 bases, there was a span of 17 bases. The CDR3 loop reads CASTILRGGQETQYF. The CDR3 DNA sequence: TGTGCCAGCACCATATTGAGGGGGGGACAAGAGACCCAGTACTTC.

The sample holds many counts of this clonotype. This sequence joins TRBV2 and TRBJ2-1; tentatively, D is TRBD2 (5 bases). The CDR3 sequence is 15 residues long. The germline gives CDR1 SNHLY, CDR2 FYNNEI. Trimming shortened V by 2 bases and J by 1 base, and 9 bases separated the two germline ends. The CDR3: CASSESRGSYNEQFF. The CDR3, as DNA: TGTGCCAGCAGTGAATCTCGGGGTTCCTACAATGAGCAGTTCTTC.

Regarding this clonotype: A much larger clone is a single base away; this may be a read error. The chain is built from TRBV6-2 or TRBV6-3 and TRBJ1-2; D remains ambiguous. The length of the CDR3 is 13 residues. Germline V lookup: CDR1 MNHEY, CDR2 SVGEGT. The CDR3 loop reads CASSLRQDYGCTF. The CDR3, as DNA: TGTGCCAGCAGTCTGAGACAAGACTATGGCTGCACCTTC.

This clonotype was found many times. The V call is TRBV28, the J call TRBJ2-7, with D perhaps matching TRBD1 (5 bases). From germline, CDR1 is MDHEN and CDR2 SYDVKM. The V end was cut by 7 bases, the J end by 7 bases, with 23 bases between. There are 15 residues in the CDR3. CDR3 residues: CASNTAPGRVREQYF. For the CDR3, the DNA is TGTGCCAGCAACACTGCACCCGGCAGGGTAAGAGAGCAGTACTTC. Together with reference TRBV28 and TRBJ2-7, the CDR3 gives the full variable domain: DVKVTQSSRYLVKRTGEKVFLECVQDMDHENMFWYRQDPGLGLRLIYFSYDVKMKEKGDIPEGYSVSREKKERFSLILESASTNQTSMYLCASNTAPGRVREQYFGPGTRLTVT.

The chain uses TRBV7-8 and TRBJ2-3; 12 positions agree with TRBD1. Germline V gene lookup returns CDR1 SGHVS and CDR2 FQNEAQ. The CDR3 consists of 16 residues. Trimming took 3 bases from V and 7 from J; bases not matched to a gene: 8. CDR3 nucleotides: TGTGCCAGCAGCTTGACGGGACAGGGGGCCAAAAATACGCAGTATTTT. This codes for CASSLTGQGAKNTQYF.

At least ten counts were recorded for this clonotype. The V gene is TRBV28, the J gene TRBJ2-7; D could derive from TRBD1 or TRBD2 (5 bases each). The CDR3 covers 14 residues. Trimming cost V 5 bases and J 2 bases, with 13 bases left between them. Germline CDR1 is MDHEN and CDR2 is SYDVKM. The CDR3 nucleotides are TGTGCCAGCAGTGCTCCGGGACCAACCTACGAGCAGTACTTC. Its translation: CASSAPGPTYEQYF.

This clonotype has only a few counts. The chain links TRBV12-3 or TRBV12-4 to TRBJ2-5, with D tentatively TRBD1 (6 bases). The CDR3 length is 15 residues. Trimming stripped 3 bases from V and 9 bases from J, with 20 bases between. The CDR3 protein is CASSFVEMTGQAQYF. CDR3 DNA: TGTGCCAGCAGTTTCGTCGAGATGACAGGTCAGGCCCAGTACTTC.

The chain joins TRBV27 to TRBJ1-5; D may be TRBD1 (6 bases). V lost 6 bases, J lost 0 bases, and 12 bases lay in between. CDR1 is MNHEY and CDR2 is SMNVEV in the germline V gene (reference sequence). The CDR3 spans 15 residues. Here the CDR3 reads CASSPGAISNQPQHF. CDR3 in DNA: TGTGCCAGCAGCCCGGGGGCAATTAGCAATCAGCCCCAGCATTTT.

This clonotype came up many times. The gene calls are TRBV25-1 and TRBJ2-2; D remains ambiguous. The germline V gene has CDR1 MGHDK and CDR2 SYGVNS. Trimming took off 6 bases at V and 3 bases at J, with 17 bases between the two ends. The CDR3 has 16 residues. The CDR3 spells CASRITGPSDTGELFF. As DNA, the CDR3 is TGTGCCAGCAGAATAACCGGGCCTTCTGACACCGGGGAGCTGTTTTTT.

This clonotype was recorded at least ten times. The chain combines TRBV7-9 with TRBJ2-5, with D hard to call. The length of the CDR3 is 13 residues. Trimming stripped 4 bases from V and 1 base from J, with 7 bases between. Germline assignment: CDR1 SEHNR and CDR2 FQNEAQ (reference sequence). CDR3 in amino acids: CASSYPSQETQYF. CDR3 sequence (DNA): TGTGCCAGCAGCTACCCGTCCCAAGAGACCCAGTACTTC.

This clonotype has a count of ten or more. The chain uses TRBV18 and TRBJ1-1, with a tentative D call TRBD1 (5 bases). The CDR3 has 15 amino acids. Germline V gene data show CDR1 as KGHSH and CDR2 as LQKENI. V lost 1 base to trimming and J lost 4 bases, with 13 bases between them. The CDR3 sequence is CASSPQAGGGTEAFF. The CDR3 DNA sequence: TGTGCCAGCTCACCACAGGCCGGGGGTGGCACTGAAGCTTTCTTT.

This clonotype was observed at least ten times. The chain joins TRBV20-1 to TRBJ2-3; possible D gene TRBD2, 6 bases. Trimming pared 4 bases from V and 2 bases from J, leaving 19 bases between. Germline lookup yields CDR1 DFQATT and CDR2 SNEGSKA (reference sequence). CDR3 length equals 16 residues. Here the CDR3 DNA reads TGCAGTGCTACCCCTGTGGGGCTAGCGAACACAGATACGCAGTATTTT. Translation gives CSATPVGLANTDTQYF.

This clonotype has at least ten counts. The V and J genes are TRBV10-3 and TRBJ2-1; TRBD2 aligns across 9 bases. This CDR3 comprises 14 residues. With V trimmed by 4 bases and J by 9 bases, 7 bases remained unmatched. Germline V gene sequence: CDR1 ENHRY, CDR2 SYGVKD. CDR3 nucleotide sequence: TGTGCCATCAGTGGGGTTAGCGGGAGAGGTGAGCAGTTCTTC. Protein sequence: CAISGVSGRGEQFF.

This clonotype occurred many times. This chain joins TRBV2 and TRBJ2-5; D remains unclear. V lost 1 base and J 5 bases, leaving 8 bases between the germline ends. The CDR3 runs 13 residues. Germline V lookup: CDR1 SNHLY, CDR2 FYNNEI. The CDR3 spells CASSEGADETQYF. The CDR3 DNA reads as TGTGCCAGCAGTGAAGGGGCAGACGAGACCCAGTACTTC. Drawing the rest from reference TRBV2 and TRBJ2-5, the complete variable domain is EPEVTQTPSHQVTQMGQEVILRCVPISNHLYFYWYRQILGQKVEFLVSFYNNEISEKSEIFDDQFSVERPDGSNFTLKIRSTKLEDSAMYFCASSEGADETQYFGPGTRLLVL.

This clonotype was found many times. This chain joins TRBV19 and TRBJ1-1; TRBD1 might be the D (5 bases). V was cut by 7 bases and J by 0 bases, with 12 bases left in between. The CDR3 is 14 residues long. Germline CDR1 is LNHDA and CDR2 is SQIVND (reference sequence). The CDR3 reads CASTGGPVNTEAFF. The DNA for the CDR3 is TGTGCCAGTACTGGGGGTCCCGTGAACACTGAAGCTTTCTTT.

This clonotype was counted at least ten times. The chain employs TRBV7-2 and TRBJ2-1; 13 bases map to TRBD2. Looked up from germline, CDR1 is SGHTA and CDR2 is FQGNSA. Trimming took 4 bases from V and 6 from J; bases not matched to a gene: 3. CDR3 size: 15 residues. CDR3 sequence reads: CASSSGTSGINEQFF. CDR3 DNA: TGTGCCAGCAGCTCCGGGACTAGCGGGATCAATGAGCAGTTCTTC.

This chain joins TRBV20-1 and TRBJ1-1; 7 bases map to TRBD1. Germline V gene data show CDR1 as DFQATT and CDR2 as SNEGSKA (reference sequence). The V segment lost 3 bases and the J segment 6 bases; nucleotides outside the gene matches: 7. The CDR3 length is 13 residues. The CDR3: CSARGGGYAEAFF. The CDR3 DNA reads as TGCAGTGCTAGGGGAGGGGGCTATGCTGAAGCTTTCTTT.

Note on this clonotype: A much larger clone is a single base away; this may be a read error. The chain uses TRBV6-2 or TRBV6-3 and TRBJ2-3; 9 nucleotides align to TRBD2. This CDR3 region has 16 residues. The V and J ends lost 6 bases and 4 bases, in that order; junction bases with no gene match: 11. CDR1 is MNHEY, CDR2 SVGEGT, per germline. CDR3 nucleotide sequence: TGTGCCAGCAGCAGCATTCTAGCGGGGAGAGCAGATACGCAGTATTTT. Amino acids: CASSSILAGRADTQYF.

This clonotype has more than one count but fewer than ten. One end of the junction varies from germline; a read error may be responsible. The genes are TRBV6-1 and TRBJ1-4, with a weak D call TRBD1 (5 bases). The CDR3 consists of 11 residues. Germline V gives CDR1 MNHNS, CDR2 SASEGT. The CDR3 DNA reads TGTGCCAGCAGCGAAGCGGGACAACTGTTTTTT. This gives the protein CASSEAGQLFF.

The chain is built from TRBV12-3 or TRBV12-4 and TRBJ2-1; D perhaps matches TRBD1 (6 bases). Trimming pared 8 bases from V and 4 bases from J, leaving 42 bases between. The CDR3 is 23 residues long. The CDR3 spells CASCLFPATGTSWWTGSYNEQFF. CDR3 in DNA: TGTGCCAGCTGCCTCTTCCCCGCAACAGGGACAAGTTGGTGGACGGGCTCGTACAATGAGCAGTTCTTC.

This clonotype was seen more than once but under ten times. V is TRBV5-1 and J is TRBJ1-5, with D perhaps matching TRBD1 (5 bases). The CDR3 consists of 14 residues. V lost 0 bases, J lost 4 bases, and 8 bases lay in between. The germline gives CDR1 SGHRS, CDR2 YFSETQ. CDR3 protein: CASSLGQLNQPQHF. In DNA, the CDR3 is TGCGCCAGCAGCTTGGGACAGCTAAATCAGCCCCAGCATTTT.